This TCR beta chain is drawn from a study of CD8 T cells in Susac syndrome (dated by TCRdb to between 2018 and 2021). With respect to the entire study: Whether CD8+ T cell activation and differentiation in Susac syndrome was antigen driven was tested using repertoire sequencing. CD8+ T cell repertoire clonality was compared between 12 healthy donors, around 14 Susac syndrome patients and approximately 16 multiple sclerosis patients.

Details on this clonotype: What antigen it recognizes has not been identified. There are no base qualities to consult, and no much larger clone falls within one base.

RNA was extracted with the RNeasy kit and roughly 0.45 to 1 ug was reverse transcribed using random hexamers. The immunoSEQ multiplex PCR assay, covering 54 Vbeta and 13 Jbeta segments, was used to amplify TCR beta CDR3 regions. PCR amplification bias was corrected using a synthetic template baseline for primer optimization and computational correction. In the paper's pipeline: Reads were annotated to V, D and J genes per IMGT and analyzed with immunoSEQ Analyzer, keeping only productive sequences. Clonality was computed as one minus Shannon entropy normalized by log2 of the number of productive unique sequences. Public and private clones were assessed among the 100 most prevalent clones of each patient and control. Susac-specific clones were defined as absent from healthy and MS cohorts, 800 to 1,200 published viral clones and other ImmuneACCESS disease sequences. Using fastp at Q25 and MiXCR, TCRdb reprocessed the public reads and kept productive beta chains. Entries that share a CDR3 protein sequence are merged under the most common genes and DNA. TCRdb, not the authors, supplied the V and J calls. The sample contains 250,000 to 300,000 distinct CDR3 sequences, 75% to 90% of them found a single time. The biggest ten clones account for 0.18% of the sample.

Peripheral blood CD8+ and CD4+ T cells from healthy donors, Susac syndrome patients and multiple sclerosis patients were profiled by high-throughput TCR beta sequencing. Treatment-naive patients with stable or active relapsing-remitting disease fulfilling revised McDonald criteria were used as multiple sclerosis controls. Bulk CD8+ and CD4+ T cells were purified magnetically by negative isolation, whereas CD8+ TEMRA cells were enriched by FACS. Blood was drawn into EDTA tubes, processed within 24 hours, and PBMCs were isolated by density gradient centrifugation. PBMCs intended for TCR sequencing were frozen in liquid nitrogen and were later thawed in a 37 degrees C water bath. A purity of at least 90% was achieved for sorted or isolated CD4+, CD8+ and CD8+ TEMRA cells. What the work shows at the level of the full study, not this receptor alone: The study acknowledged that relatively few individuals were included in the TCR sequencing and HLA analysis.

Trimming takes 6 bases off V and 6 bases off J; junction bases not matched to a gene: 16. According to the germline V gene (reference sequence), CDR1 reads SEHNR and CDR2 reads FQNEAQ. Inclusive of the bounding cysteine and phenylalanine, the CDR3 is 16 residues long. Only the CDR3 DNA stays, 48 bases, in frame from base 1. Sequencing input: CD8+ T cells from PBMCs. This TCR derives from a human donor with multiple sclerosis. The sequence joins TRBV7-9 to TRBJ2-7, with 8 central nucleotides matching TRBD2. The DNA is TGTGCCAGCAGTTCATGGGTAGGACTAGCTCAAGGCGAGCAGTACTTC. Its coded protein is CASSSWVGLAQGEQYF.